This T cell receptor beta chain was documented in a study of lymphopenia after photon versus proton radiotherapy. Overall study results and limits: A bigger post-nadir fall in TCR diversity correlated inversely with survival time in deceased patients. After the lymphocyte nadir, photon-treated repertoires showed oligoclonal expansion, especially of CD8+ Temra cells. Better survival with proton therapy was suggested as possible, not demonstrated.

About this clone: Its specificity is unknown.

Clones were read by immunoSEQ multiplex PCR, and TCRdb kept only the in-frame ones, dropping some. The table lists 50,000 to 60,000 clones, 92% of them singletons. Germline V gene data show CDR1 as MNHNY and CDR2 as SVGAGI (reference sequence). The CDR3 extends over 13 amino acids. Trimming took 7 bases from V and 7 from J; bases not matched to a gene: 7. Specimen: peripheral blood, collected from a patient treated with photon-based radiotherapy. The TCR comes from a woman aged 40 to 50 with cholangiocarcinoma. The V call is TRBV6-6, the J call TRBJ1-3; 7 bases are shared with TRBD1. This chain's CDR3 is CASTGQPPNTIYF. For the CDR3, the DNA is TGTGCCAGCACGGGACAGCCTCCCAACACCATATATTTT.